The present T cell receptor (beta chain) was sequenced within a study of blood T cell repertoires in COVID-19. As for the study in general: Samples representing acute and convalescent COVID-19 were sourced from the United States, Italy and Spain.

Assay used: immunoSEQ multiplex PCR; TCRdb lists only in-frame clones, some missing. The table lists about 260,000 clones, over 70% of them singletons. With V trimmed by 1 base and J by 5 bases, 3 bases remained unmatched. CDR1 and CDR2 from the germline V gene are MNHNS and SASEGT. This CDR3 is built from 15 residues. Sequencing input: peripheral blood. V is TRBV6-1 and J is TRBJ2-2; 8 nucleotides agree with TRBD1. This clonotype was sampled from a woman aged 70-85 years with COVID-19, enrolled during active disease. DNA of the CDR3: TGTGCCAGCAGTGAAGTTAGACAGGGGACCGGGGAGCTGTTTTTT. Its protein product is CASSEVRQGTGELFF.